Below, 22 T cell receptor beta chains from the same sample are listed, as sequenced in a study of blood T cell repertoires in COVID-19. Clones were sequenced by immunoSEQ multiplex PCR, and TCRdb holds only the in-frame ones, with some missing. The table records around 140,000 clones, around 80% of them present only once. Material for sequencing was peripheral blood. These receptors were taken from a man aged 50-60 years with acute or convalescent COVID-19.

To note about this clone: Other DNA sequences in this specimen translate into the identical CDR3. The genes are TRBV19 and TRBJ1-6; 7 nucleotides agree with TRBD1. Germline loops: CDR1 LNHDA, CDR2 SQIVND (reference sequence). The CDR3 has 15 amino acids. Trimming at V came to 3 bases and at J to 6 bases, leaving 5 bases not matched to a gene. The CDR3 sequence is CASSMRGQSNSPLHF. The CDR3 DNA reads TGTGCCAGTAGTATGCGGGGACAGAGTAATTCACCCCTCCACTTT.

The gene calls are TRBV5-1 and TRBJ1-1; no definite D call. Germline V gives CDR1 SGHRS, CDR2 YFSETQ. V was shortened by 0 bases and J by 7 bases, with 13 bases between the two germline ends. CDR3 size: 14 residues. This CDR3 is CASSLEPSRSEAFF. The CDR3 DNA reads TGCGCCAGCAGCTTGGAACCTTCTCGGAGTGAAGCTTTCTTT.

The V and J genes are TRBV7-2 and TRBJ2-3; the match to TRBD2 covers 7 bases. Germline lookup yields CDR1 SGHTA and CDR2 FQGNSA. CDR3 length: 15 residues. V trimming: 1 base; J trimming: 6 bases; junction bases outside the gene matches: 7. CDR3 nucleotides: TGTGCCAGCAGCTTAGGCCCGGGACTATTCGATACGCAGTATTTT. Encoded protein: CASSLGPGLFDTQYF. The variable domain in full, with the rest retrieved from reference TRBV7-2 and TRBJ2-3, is GAGVSQSPSNKVTEKGKDVELRCDPISGHTALYWYRQSLGQGLEFLIYFQGNSAPDKSGLPSDRFSAERTGGSVSTLTIQRTQQEDSAVYLCASSLGPGLFDTQYFGPGTRLTVL.

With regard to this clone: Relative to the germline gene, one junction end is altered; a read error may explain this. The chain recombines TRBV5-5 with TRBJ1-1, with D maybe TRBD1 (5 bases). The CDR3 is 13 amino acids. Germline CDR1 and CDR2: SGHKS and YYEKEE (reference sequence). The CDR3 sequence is CASSLEAGWKPIF. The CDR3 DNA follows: TGTGCCAGCAGCTTGGAGGCAGGGTGGAAACCTATATTT.

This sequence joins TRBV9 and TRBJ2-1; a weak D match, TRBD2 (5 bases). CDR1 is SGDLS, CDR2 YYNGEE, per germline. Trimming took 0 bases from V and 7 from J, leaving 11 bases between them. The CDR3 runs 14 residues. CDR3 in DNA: TGTGCCAGCAGCGTAGCCCCTAGCTGGAATGAGCAGTTCTTC. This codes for CASSVAPSWNEQFF.

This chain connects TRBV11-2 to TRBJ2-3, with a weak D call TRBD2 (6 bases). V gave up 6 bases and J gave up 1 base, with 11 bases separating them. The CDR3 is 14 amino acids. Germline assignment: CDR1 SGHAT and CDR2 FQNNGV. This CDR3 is CASSTRGGTDTQYF. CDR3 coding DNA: TGTGCCAGCAGTACGCGCGGGGGCACAGATACGCAGTATTTT.

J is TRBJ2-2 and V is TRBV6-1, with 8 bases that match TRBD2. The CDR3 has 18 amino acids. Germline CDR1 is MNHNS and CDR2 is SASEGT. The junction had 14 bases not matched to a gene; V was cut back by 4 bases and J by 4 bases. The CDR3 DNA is TGTGCCAGCAGTGCCCACGGGGGGGTTTTTTCCCTCACCGGGGAGCTGTTTTTT. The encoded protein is CASSAHGGVFSLTGELFF.

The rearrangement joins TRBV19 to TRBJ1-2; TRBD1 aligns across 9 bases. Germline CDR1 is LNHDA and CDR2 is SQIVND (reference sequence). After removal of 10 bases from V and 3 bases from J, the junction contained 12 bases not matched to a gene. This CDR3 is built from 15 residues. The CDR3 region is CATISGDRGYYGYTF. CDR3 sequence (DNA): TGTGCCACCATCTCCGGAGACAGGGGGTACTATGGCTACACCTTC.

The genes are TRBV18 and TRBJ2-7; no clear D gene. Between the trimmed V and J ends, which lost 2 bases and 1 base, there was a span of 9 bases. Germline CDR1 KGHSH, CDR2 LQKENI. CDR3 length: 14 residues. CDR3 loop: CASSPSEQSYEQYV. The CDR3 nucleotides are TGTGCCAGCTCACCATCGGAACAGTCCTACGAGCAGTACGTC.

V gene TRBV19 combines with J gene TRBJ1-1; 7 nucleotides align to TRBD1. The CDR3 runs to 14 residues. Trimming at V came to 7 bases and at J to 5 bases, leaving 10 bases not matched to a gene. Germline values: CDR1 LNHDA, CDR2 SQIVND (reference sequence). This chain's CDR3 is CASTVTGSSTEAFF. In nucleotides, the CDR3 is TGTGCCAGTACCGTGACAGGGTCATCGACTGAAGCTTTCTTT.

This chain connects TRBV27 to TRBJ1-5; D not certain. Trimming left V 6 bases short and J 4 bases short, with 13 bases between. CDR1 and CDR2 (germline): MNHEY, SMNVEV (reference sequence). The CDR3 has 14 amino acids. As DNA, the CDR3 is TGTGCCAGCAGACCCAACGGGGAGAATCAGCCCCAGCATTTT. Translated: CASRPNGENQPQHF.

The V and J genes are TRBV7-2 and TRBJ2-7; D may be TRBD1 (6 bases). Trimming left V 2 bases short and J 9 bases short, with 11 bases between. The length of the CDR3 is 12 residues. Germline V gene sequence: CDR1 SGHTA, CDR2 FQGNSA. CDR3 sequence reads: CASSLMGARQYF. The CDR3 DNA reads TGTGCCAGCAGCTTAATGGGGGCAAGGCAGTACTTC.

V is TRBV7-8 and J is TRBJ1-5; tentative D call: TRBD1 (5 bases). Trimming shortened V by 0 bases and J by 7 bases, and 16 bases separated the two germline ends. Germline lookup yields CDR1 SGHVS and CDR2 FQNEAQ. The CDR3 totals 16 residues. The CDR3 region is CASSLAGQGVRQPQHF. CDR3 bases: TGTGCCAGCAGCTTAGCCGGGCAGGGTGTGCGCCAGCCCCAGCATTTT.

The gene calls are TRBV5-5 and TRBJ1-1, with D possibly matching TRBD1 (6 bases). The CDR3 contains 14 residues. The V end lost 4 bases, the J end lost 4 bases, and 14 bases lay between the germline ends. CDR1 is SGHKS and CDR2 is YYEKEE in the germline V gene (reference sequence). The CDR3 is CASSTTGQSTEAFF. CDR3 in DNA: TGTGCCAGCAGCACAACCGGACAGTCCACTGAAGCTTTCTTT.

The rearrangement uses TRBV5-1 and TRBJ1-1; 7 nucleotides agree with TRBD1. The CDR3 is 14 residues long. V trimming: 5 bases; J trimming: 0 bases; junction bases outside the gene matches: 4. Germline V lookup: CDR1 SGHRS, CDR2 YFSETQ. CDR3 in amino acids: CASRLGQLNTEAFF. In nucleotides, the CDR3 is TGCGCCAGCAGACTGGGACAGCTGAACACTGAAGCTTTCTTT.

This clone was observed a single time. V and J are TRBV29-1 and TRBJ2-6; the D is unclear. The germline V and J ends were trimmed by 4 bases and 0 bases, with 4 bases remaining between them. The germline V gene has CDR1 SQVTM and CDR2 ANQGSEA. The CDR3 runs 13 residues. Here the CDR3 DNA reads TGCAGCGTTGGTAGCTCTGGGGCCAACGTCCTGACTTTC. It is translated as CSVGSSGANVLTF.

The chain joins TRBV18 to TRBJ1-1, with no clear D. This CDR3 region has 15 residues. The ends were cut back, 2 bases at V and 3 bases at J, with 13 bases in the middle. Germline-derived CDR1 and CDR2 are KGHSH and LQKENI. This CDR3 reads CASSPNSRGDTEAFF. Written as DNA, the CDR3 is TGTGCCAGCTCACCAAACTCGCGGGGAGACACTGAAGCTTTCTTT.

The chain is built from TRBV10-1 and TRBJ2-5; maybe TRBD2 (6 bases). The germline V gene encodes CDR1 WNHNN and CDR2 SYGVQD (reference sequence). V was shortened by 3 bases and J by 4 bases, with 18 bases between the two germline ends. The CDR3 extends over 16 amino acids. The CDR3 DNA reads TGCGCCAGCAGTGAAGGGCAGGGAAGGGGAGGAGAGACCCAGTACTTC. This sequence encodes CASSEGQGRGGETQYF.

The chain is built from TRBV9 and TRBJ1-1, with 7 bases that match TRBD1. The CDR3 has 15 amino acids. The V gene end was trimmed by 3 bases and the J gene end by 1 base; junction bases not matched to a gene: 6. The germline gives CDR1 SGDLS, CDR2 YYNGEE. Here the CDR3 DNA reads TGTGCCAGCAGCGCGGCAGGGGGTACGAACACTGAAGCTTTCTTT. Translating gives CASSAAGGTNTEAFF.

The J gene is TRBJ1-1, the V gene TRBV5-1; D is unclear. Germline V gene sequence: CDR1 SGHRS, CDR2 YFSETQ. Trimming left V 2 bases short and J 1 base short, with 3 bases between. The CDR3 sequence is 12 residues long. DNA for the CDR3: TGCGCCAGCAGCTTACAGAACACTGAAGCTTTCTTT. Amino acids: CASSLQNTEAFF.

CDR3 loop: CASGNGLAGGYYNEQFF. The CDR3 nucleotides read TGTGCTAGTGGAAATGGACTAGCGGGGGGCTATTACAATGAGCAGTTCTTC. The chain is built from TRBV12-5 and TRBJ2-1, with TRBD2 matching over 14 bases. The V and J ends lost 6 bases and 4 bases, in that order; junction bases with no gene match: 8. CDR1 is LGHNT and CDR2 is FRNRAP in the germline V gene. This CDR3 is 17 amino acids long.

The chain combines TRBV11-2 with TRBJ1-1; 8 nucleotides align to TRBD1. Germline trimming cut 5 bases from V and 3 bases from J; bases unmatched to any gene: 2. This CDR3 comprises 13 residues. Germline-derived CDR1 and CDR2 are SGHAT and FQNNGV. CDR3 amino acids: CASSLTGDTEAFF. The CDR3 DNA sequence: TGTGCCAGCAGCCTGACAGGGGACACTGAAGCTTTCTTT.